The 31 T cell receptor beta chains below were found in one sample sequenced in a study of T cell repertoires in cytomegalovirus infection. MiXCR, applied by TCRdb to the reads, yields one record per CDR3 protein. This table holds 550,000 to 700,000 distinct CDR3 sequences, about 39% found once. No antigen has been assigned to these receptors. Sample: cultured PBMCs, taken from culture after CMV antigen stimulation. These receptors came from a human donor in good health (CMV status not recorded). Some clones in this sample may be carry-over from other donors' samples.

The CDR3: CAISWKDSYNEQFF. As DNA, the CDR3 is TGTGCCATCAGCTGGAAGGACAGCTACAATGAGCAGTTCTTC. The chain has TRBV10-3 and TRBJ2-1, with D possibly being TRBD1 (6 bases). The CDR3 contains 14 residues. Looked up from germline, CDR1 is ENHRY and CDR2 is SYGVKD. Trimming took 6 bases from V and 3 from J, leaving 12 bases between them.

This clonotype was counted between two and nine times. V usage is TRBV7-6 and J usage is TRBJ2-5, with D unresolved. There are 12 residues in the CDR3. Germline CDR1 is SGHVS and CDR2 is FNYEAQ. V was clipped by 5 bases and J by 0 bases, with 4 bases between them. The CDR3 DNA reads TGTGCCAGCAGCGGGGACCAAGAGACCCAGTACTTC. The encoded protein is CASSGDQETQYF.

The rearrangement joins TRBV6-1 to TRBJ2-3; possibly TRBD2 for D (7 bases). Germline-derived CDR1 and CDR2 are MNHNS and SASEGT. The germline V and J ends were trimmed by 6 bases and 5 bases, with 15 bases remaining between them. This CDR3 has 14 amino acids. CDR3 sequence (DNA): TGTGCCAGCAGCGGGGGGCTGCAGGTAGATACGCAGTATTTT. This encodes CASSGGLQVDTQYF.

The chain joins TRBV7-2 to TRBJ1-2, with TRBD1 as a possible D gene (5 bases). The length of the CDR3 is 14 residues. Trimming shortened V by 5 bases and J by 4 bases, and 14 bases separated the two germline ends. Germline V gene data show CDR1 as SGHTA and CDR2 as FQGNSA. The chain's CDR3 is CASSGGGVGYGYTF. CDR3 bases: TGTGCCAGCAGCGGGGGGGGGGTGGGCTATGGCTACACCTTC.

This clonotype was observed many times. The rearrangement joins TRBV7-2 to TRBJ1-5; D ambiguous. V dropped 2 bases and J dropped 2 bases, with 10 bases sitting between them. The germline V gene has CDR1 SGHTA and CDR2 FQGNSA. The CDR3 runs 15 residues. The CDR3 nucleotides read TGTGCCAGCAGCTTAAGGGCGGTGGGCAATCAGCCCCAGCATTTT. Encoded protein: CASSLRAVGNQPQHF. The entire variable domain, with the rest obtained from reference TRBV7-2 and TRBJ1-5, is as follows: GAGVSQSPSNKVTEKGKDVELRCDPISGHTALYWYRQSLGQGLEFLIYFQGNSAPDKSGLPSDRFSAERTGGSVSTLTIQRTQQEDSAVYLCASSLRAVGNQPQHFGDGTRLSIL.

The V and J genes are TRBV12-3 or TRBV12-4 and TRBJ1-2, with 12 bases identical to TRBD1. Trimming cost V 6 bases and J 2 bases; bases outside gene matches: 4. The CDR3 consists of 15 residues. The CDR3 sequence: CASRTGTGGNYGYTF. The CDR3 nucleotides read TGTGCCAGCAGAACCGGGACAGGGGGCAACTATGGCTACACCTTC.

This clonotype was picked up a small number of times. This chain uses TRBV6-2 or TRBV6-3 with TRBJ2-3, with 8 nucleotides matching TRBD1. CDR1 is MNHEY and CDR2 is SVGEGT in the germline V gene. The CDR3 covers 14 residues. The V segment lost 7 bases and the J segment 6 bases; nucleotides outside the gene matches: 9. The CDR3 reads CASTRTGRADTQYF. Written as DNA, the CDR3 is TGTGCCAGCACCAGGACAGGGCGCGCGGATACGCAGTATTTT.

The chain employs TRBV7-1 and TRBJ2-1; D possibly corresponds to TRBD1 (6 bases). TRBV7-1 is noted as an ORF with a role that remains uncertain. This CDR3 comprises 13 residues. V lost 9 bases to trimming and J lost 2 bases, with 11 bases between them. The CDR3 region has the DNA TGTGCCAGTCTAACAGGGACCTACAATGAGCAGTTCTTC. This sequence encodes CASLTGTYNEQFF.

The chain recombines TRBV28 with TRBJ1-4; D gene ambiguous. Germline CDR1 is MDHEN and CDR2 is SYDVKM. The CDR3 has 14 amino acids. V was shortened by 3 bases and J by 8 bases, with 13 bases between the two germline ends. The chain's CDR3 is CASSFDKPKEKLFF. The DNA for the CDR3 is TGTGCCAGCAGTTTTGACAAACCCAAAGAAAAACTGTTTTTT. Combining the CDR3 with reference TRBV28 and TRBJ1-4 gives the whole variable domain DVKVTQSSRYLVKRTGEKVFLECVQDMDHENMFWYRQDPGLGLRLIYFSYDVKMKEKGDIPEGYSVSREKKERFSLILESASTNQTSMYLCASSFDKPKEKLFFGSGTQLSVL.

The chain carries TRBV19 and TRBJ2-1; TRBD2 matches 9 bases. CDR3 length: 16 residues. From germline, CDR1 is LNHDA and CDR2 SQIVND (reference sequence). With V trimmed by 3 bases and J by 15 bases, 18 bases remained unmatched. The CDR3 reads CASSMTGGREFPHMFF. The CDR3 region has the DNA TGTGCCAGTAGTATGACGGGCGGGAGGGAGTTTCCTCATATGTTCTTC.

The J gene is TRBJ2-1, the V gene TRBV7-7, with a tentative D call TRBD2 (6 bases). Germline values: CDR1 SSHAT, CDR2 FNYEAQ (reference sequence). V lost 5 bases, J lost 4 bases, and 24 bases lay in between. The CDR3 contains 18 residues. Written as DNA, the CDR3 is TGTGCCAGCAGCCGAGGACTACCTGGCGGCCACATTTACAATGAGCAGTTCTTC. Its translation is CASSRGLPGGHIYNEQFF.

This clonotype has a handful of counts. V and J are TRBV7-2 and TRBJ2-1; 8 bases are a match to TRBD2. There are 15 residues in the CDR3. CDR1 is SGHTA, CDR2 FQGNSA, per germline. J lost 8 bases, V lost 1 base, and 7 bases had no gene match. CDR3 coding DNA: TGTGCCAGCAGCTTAGGAGCGGGAGAGTTCCATGAGCAGTTCTTC. It specifies CASSLGAGEFHEQFF.

This clonotype was observed a handful of times. The V gene is TRBV6-1, the J gene TRBJ2-7; 7 nucleotides match TRBD1. This CDR3 is built from 15 residues. The V segment lost 5 bases and the J segment 0 bases; nucleotides outside the gene matches: 7. Germline lookup yields CDR1 MNHNS and CDR2 SASEGT. CDR3 in amino acids: CASSSPGQYSYEQYF. CDR3 nucleotides: TGTGCCAGCAGTTCCCCGGGACAGTACTCCTACGAGCAGTACTTC.

In its sample, this clonotype was seen a few times. The chain is built from TRBV28 and TRBJ2-2; 7 bases are shared with TRBD2. The CDR3 consists of 17 residues. V shed 1 base, J shed 0 bases, and the junction held 5 bases outside the gene matches. Per germline, CDR1 MDHEN and CDR2 SYDVKM. In nucleotides, the CDR3 is TGTGCCAGCAGTTTATATGTGGGACTAACGAACACCGGGGAGCTGTTTTTT. Translated: CASSLYVGLTNTGELFF.

This clonotype was seen more than once but under ten times. V gene TRBV7-2 combines with J gene TRBJ2-2; D call uncertain. Trimming took off 1 base at V and 4 bases at J, with 10 bases between the two ends. The CDR3 length is 15 residues. In germline, CDR1 is SGHTA, CDR2 FQGNSA. Here the CDR3 DNA reads TGTGCCAGCAGCTTAGTTCCGGAAGGCACCGGGGAGCTGTTTTTT. Translation gives CASSLVPEGTGELFF.

This sequence joins TRBV7-2 and TRBJ2-1; D may match TRBD1 or TRBD2 (7 bases each). The CDR3 length is 17 residues. Trimming pared 4 bases from V and 1 base from J, leaving 17 bases between. Germline V gives CDR1 SGHTA, CDR2 FQGNSA. The CDR3 region has the DNA TGTGCCAGCAGCTGGGGGGGCAGGGGGAGTTCCTACAATGAGCAGTTCTTC. The encoded protein is CASSWGGRGSSYNEQFF. The full variable domain, with the rest looked up from reference TRBV7-2 and TRBJ2-1, is GAGVSQSPSNKVTEKGKDVELRCDPISGHTALYWYRQSLGQGLEFLIYFQGNSAPDKSGLPSDRFSAERTGGSVSTLTIQRTQQEDSAVYLCASSWGGRGSSYNEQFFGPGTRLTVL.

The chain is built from TRBV7-2 and TRBJ2-3, with TRBD2 as a possible D gene (6 bases). Trimming stripped 1 base from V and 2 bases from J, with 16 bases between. The CDR3 length is 17 residues. The germline gives CDR1 SGHTA, CDR2 FQGNSA. The CDR3 DNA is TGTGCCAGCAGCTTAGATCCCCGGGACTCCCCCACAGATACGCAGTATTTT. Amino acid sequence: CASSLDPRDSPTDTQYF.

This clonotype showed up just a few times. The rearrangement joins TRBV7-6 to TRBJ2-1; D remains unclear. Trimming removed 5 bases at V and 5 bases at J, with 16 bases between. This CDR3 has 15 amino acids. Germline CDR1 reads SGHVS; CDR2 reads FNYEAQ. The CDR3 sequence is CASSNALGGDNEQFF. The CDR3 region has the DNA TGTGCCAGCAGCAACGCTCTAGGTGGGGACAATGAGCAGTTCTTC. The full variable domain, with the rest looked up from reference TRBV7-6 and TRBJ2-1, is GAGVSQSPRYKVTKRGQDVALRCDPISGHVSLYWYRQALGQGPEFLTYFNYEAQQDKSGLPNDRFSAERPEGSISTLTIQRTEQRDSAMYRCASSNALGGDNEQFFGPGTRLTVL.

V is TRBV29-1 and J is TRBJ2-2, with D perhaps TRBD1 or TRBD2 (6 bases each). CDR3 size: 16 residues. V shed 1 base and J shed 1 base, with 13 bases lying between them. CDR1 SQVTM and CDR2 ANQGSEA come from the germline V gene. CDR3 protein: CSVEGRGGLNTGELFF. In DNA form, the CDR3 reads TGCAGCGTTGAAGGCAGGGGAGGATTGAACACCGGGGAGCTGTTTTTT.

This clonotype was counted once. The V and J genes are TRBV11-2 and TRBJ2-7; D perhaps matches TRBD2 (6 bases). Germline CDR1 is SGHAT and CDR2 is FQNNGV. Deletions cut 5 bases from V and 9 bases from J, with 14 bases between. The CDR3 is made up of 12 amino acids. This CDR3 is CASSQERGLQYF. CDR3 DNA: TGTGCCAGCAGCCAAGAACGGGGGTTGCAGTACTTC.

The chain combines TRBV12-3 or TRBV12-4 with TRBJ2-1; 8 nucleotides agree with TRBD2. Trimming at V came to 10 bases and at J to 8 bases, leaving 28 bases not matched to a gene. This CDR3 comprises 19 residues. The CDR3 spells CATSEDRADPGGVRDEQFF. In DNA form, the CDR3 reads TGTGCCACCTCAGAGGATCGGGCTGATCCGGGGGGGGTCCGTGATGAGCAGTTCTTC.

This clonotype has at least ten counts. The chain links TRBV7-8 to TRBJ2-7; 7 bases fit TRBD2. This CDR3 contains 15 residues. Germline values: CDR1 SGHVS, CDR2 FQNEAQ. V dropped 3 bases and J dropped 0; count of bases not matched to a gene: 5. CDR3 in DNA: TGTGCCAGCAGCTTTTCCGGGGGGAGCTCCTACGAGCAGTACTTC. Protein: CASSFSGGSSYEQYF.

In this sample, this clonotype turned up once. The chain is built from TRBV11-2 and TRBJ2-7; perhaps D is TRBD1 or TRBD2 (5 bases each). The ends were cut back, 5 bases at V and 4 bases at J, with 12 bases in the middle. CDR3 length: 13 amino acids. Germline V gives CDR1 SGHAT, CDR2 FQNNGV. In nucleotides, the CDR3 is TGTGCCAGCAGCCATGGGACCCAATACGAGCAGTACTTC. It yields the protein CASSHGTQYEQYF. The whole variable domain, filled in from reference TRBV11-2 and TRBJ2-7, reads EAGVAQSPRYKIIEKRQSVAFWCNPISGHATLYWYQQILGQGPKLLIQFQNNGVVDDSQLPKDRFSAERLKGVDSTLKIQPAKLEDSAVYLCASSHGTQYEQYFGPGTRLTVT.

The genes are TRBV7-2 and TRBJ2-7; either TRBD1 or TRBD2 may supply D (6 bases each). The CDR3 has 17 residues. Germline loops: CDR1 SGHTA, CDR2 FQGNSA. The germline V and J ends were trimmed by 5 bases and 1 base, with 21 bases remaining between them. CDR3 sequence (DNA): TGTGCCAGCAGCACGCCTAAAGGGGGAGGCACGTCCTACGAGCAGTACTTC. Residues: CASSTPKGGGTSYEQYF. Based on the CDR3 plus reference TRBV7-2 and TRBJ2-7, the full variable domain is GAGVSQSPSNKVTEKGKDVELRCDPISGHTALYWYRQSLGQGLEFLIYFQGNSAPDKSGLPSDRFSAERTGGSVSTLTIQRTQQEDSAVYLCASSTPKGGGTSYEQYFGPGTRLTVT.

The chain carries TRBV6-6 and TRBJ2-7, with D hard to call. This CDR3 contains 12 residues. Trimming removed 5 bases from V and 4 bases from J, with 9 bases in between. Germline CDR1 MNHNY, CDR2 SVGAGI (reference sequence). This CDR3 reads CASSVSRYEQYF. CDR3 nucleotides: TGTGCCAGCAGTGTTTCCAGATACGAGCAGTACTTC.

The chain employs TRBV20-1 and TRBJ1-2, with 8 bases identical to TRBD1. This CDR3 has 18 amino acids. J gave up 5 bases and V 6 bases, and 23 bases lay outside the gene matches. CDR1 and CDR2 (germline): DFQATT, SNEGSKA (reference sequence). As DNA, the CDR3 is TGCAGTGCCCCAATCTACCGGTTGGACAGGGACGGGGGATATGGCTACACCTTC. Its protein is CSAPIYRLDRDGGYGYTF.

The J gene is TRBJ2-6, the V gene TRBV27; D perhaps matches TRBD2 (5 bases). The V end was cut by 8 bases, the J end by 2 bases, with 13 bases between. Germline V gene sequence: CDR1 MNHEY, CDR2 SMNVEV (reference sequence). CDR3 length: 15 amino acids. CDR3 in DNA: TGTGCCAGCCGAGCCCCGAGGGCTGGGGCCAACGTCCTGACTTTC. This sequence encodes CASRAPRAGANVLTF.

The genes are TRBV12-3 or TRBV12-4 and TRBJ2-1, with no clear D. The CDR3 contains 15 residues. V gave up 7 bases and J gave up 6 bases, with 19 bases separating them. The CDR3 DNA reads as TGTGCCAGCACCTCATCGGTGGCGGTGGGCAATGAGCAGTTCTTC. This gives the protein CASTSSVAVGNEQFF.

This clonotype appeared many times. This chain connects TRBV7-2 to TRBJ1-2; D is possibly TRBD1 (6 bases). Germline lookup yields CDR1 SGHTA and CDR2 FQGNSA. Trimming left V 7 bases short and J 8 bases short, with 26 bases between. The CDR3 extends over 16 amino acids. CDR3 bases: TGTGCCAGCACTATGGGGGCAGGGACCATCATTCGAGGCTACACCTTC. It is translated as CASTMGAGTIIRGYTF.

The rearrangement uses TRBV7-3 and TRBJ1-4; 8 bases agree with TRBD1. The CDR3 has 16 residues. The germline gives CDR1 SGHTA, CDR2 FQGTGA. V was clipped by 4 bases and J by 7 bases; unmatched bases: 11. CDR3 residues: CASSSPWTGKGEKLFF. DNA for the CDR3: TGTGCCAGCAGCTCCCCCTGGACAGGGAAGGGTGAAAAACTGTTTTTT.

The chain combines TRBV10-3 with TRBJ1-5; the D is unclear. This CDR3 comprises 12 residues. From germline, CDR1 is ENHRY and CDR2 SYGVKD. Between the trimmed V and J ends, which lost 0 bases and 7 bases, there was a span of 4 bases. The CDR3 region is CAISESEQPQHF. In DNA, the CDR3 is TGTGCCATCAGTGAGTCGGAACAGCCCCAGCATTTT.